A selection of T cell receptor beta chains follows, all from one sample in a study of T-cell memory formation after mild COVID-19. TCRdb reprocessed the 5' RACE reads via MiXCR and lists one record per CDR3 protein. Here the sample spans some 310,000 distinct CDR3 sequences, about 20% being singletons. Sequenced sample: PBMCs or a T cell subset sorted from them (not recorded which). The receptors stem from a man aged 18 to 29 who had mild COVID-19 (a few samples of this study predate the infection). Cell type and time point are not known. CDR3s include the opening cysteine and the closing phenylalanine or tryptophan. The D gene is left open where the match is weak. A clone size is listed for some rows: how often the clone was seen (once, few, many), or a class if it is expanded.

d_call j_call v_call clone_size cdr3_nt cdr3_aa
. TRBJ1-2 TRBV6-5 . TGTGCCAGCAGCCGACGGGATGACTATGGCTACACCTTC CASSRRDDYGYTF
. TRBJ2-3 TRBV6-5 . TGTGCCAGCAAGCCCGGACACCATAGCACAGATACGCAGTATTTT CASKPGHHSTDTQYF
TRBD1 TRBJ2-1 TRBV7-9 . TGTGCCAGCAGCCCACAGGGGAAGCAGTTCTTC CASSPQGKQFF
. TRBJ2-1 TRBV6-5 few TGTGCCAGCAGACCCTCGACAGAGAATGAGCAGTTCTTC CASRPSTENEQFF
. TRBJ1-1 TRBV29-1 . TGCAGCGTTGAAGTCGGTTCGAACACTGAAGCTTTCTTT CSVEVGSNTEAFF
. TRBJ2-3 TRBV27 . TGTGCCAGCAGTATCCGGGACCCTGGCACAGATACGCAGTATTTT CASSIRDPGTDTQYF
. TRBJ1-4 TRBV5-1 few TGCGCCAGCAGCTTGGAATGGGGGGGTAACGAAAAACTGTTTTTT CASSLEWGGNEKLFF
TRBD1 TRBJ1-1 TRBV4-1 many TGCGCCAGCAGCCATGGACACACCCGGGACAGGGGGACTGAAGCTTTCTTT CASSHGHTRDRGTEAFF
TRBD2 TRBJ2-1 TRBV3-1 few TGTGCCAGCAGCCGTCGAGCGGGGGGGCTGAATGAGCAGTTCTTC CASSRRAGGLNEQFF
. TRBJ2-7 TRBV6-5 . TGTGCCAGCAGTTATAGTGTGGCAAGATCCTACGAGCAGTACTTC CASSYSVARSYEQYF
. TRBJ2-4 TRBV7-9 . TGTGCCAGCAGCTTAGGGAAAACCGGGACCCACCATGGGAGAAACATTCAGTACTTC CASSLGKTGTHHGRNIQYF
. TRBJ1-1 TRBV11-2 . TGTGCCAGCAGCGCGAACACTGAAGCTTTCTTT CASSANTEAFF
. TRBJ1-1 TRBV25-1 . TGTGCCAGCAGTTGGGAACGGATGGTCTTT CASSWERMVF
. TRBJ2-3 TRBV7-9 few TGTGCCACCGAGGGGGGGAGGGCAGATACGCAGTATTTT CATEGGRADTQYF
. TRBJ2-1 TRBV7-9 . TGTGCCAGCACCCTCGACCTGCCCGGGGATGAGCAGTTCTTC CASTLDLPGDEQFF
. TRBJ2-2 TRBV6-6 few TGTGCCAGCACCCGCGGGACAGCCTCCGGGGAGCTGTTTTTT CASTRGTASGELFF
. TRBJ1-5 TRBV5-6 . TGTGCCAGCACCCCCCCGGGAGGGGGGCCCCAGCATTTT CASTPPGGGPQHF
TRBD2 TRBJ2-2 TRBV9 . TGTGCCAGCAGCGGGGGACTAGCGGGGGGCGCCGGGGAGCTGTTTTTT CASSGGLAGGAGELFF
. TRBJ2-5 TRBV11-2 . TGTGCCAGCAGCTCCTACGAGGACAGTCTGGAGACCCAGTACTTC CASSSYEDSLETQYF
TRBD2 TRBJ2-7 TRBV7-9 few TGTGCCAGCAGCACTAGCGGGGGATCCTACGAGCAGTACTTC CASSTSGGSYEQYF
TRBD1 TRBJ2-3 TRBV5-1 . TGCGCCAGCAGTGGGACAGGGACTACAGATACGCAGTATTTT CASSGTGTTDTQYF
TRBD2 TRBJ2-1 TRBV6-5 . TGTGCCAGCAGTTACAGAGGACTAGCGGGGCCCACGGATGAGCAGTTCTTC CASSYRGLAGPTDEQFF
TRBD1 TRBJ2-4 TRBV6-6 . TGTGCCAGCAGTCCGGGACAGGGTTACATTCAGTACTTC CASSPGQGYIQYF
TRBD1 TRBJ1-5 TRBV18 few TGTGCCAGCTCACCAAGAGAAGGGGGCAGAGATAGCAATCAGCCCCAGCATTTT CASSPREGGRDSNQPQHF
TRBD1 TRBJ1-1 TRBV11-2 . TGTGCCAGCAGCTTAGACAGGGGGTCCACTGAAGCTTTCTTT CASSLDRGSTEAFF
. TRBJ2-5 TRBV6-5 few TGTGCCAGCAGGCCCGTGGGGGGCTCGGGAGAGACCCAGTACTTC CASRPVGGSGETQYF
TRBD2 TRBJ2-3 TRBV5-1 few TGCGCCAGCACCTTCGGACTAGCGGGGAGCACAGATACGCAGTATTTT CASTFGLAGSTDTQYF